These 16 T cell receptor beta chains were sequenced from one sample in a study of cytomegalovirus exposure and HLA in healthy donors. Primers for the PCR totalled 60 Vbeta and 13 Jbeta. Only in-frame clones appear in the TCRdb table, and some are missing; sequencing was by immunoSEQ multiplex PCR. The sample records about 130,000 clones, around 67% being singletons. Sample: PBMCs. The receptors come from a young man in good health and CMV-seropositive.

The CDR3 is CASSIGPQGAIGEQFF. For the CDR3, the DNA is TGTGCCAGTAGTATCGGGCCGCAGGGGGCGATCGGTGAGCAGTTCTTC. V gene TRBV19 combines with J gene TRBJ2-1; 8 bases fit TRBD1. CDR1 and CDR2 from the germline V gene are LNHDA and SQIVND (reference sequence). This CDR3 is 16 amino acids long. J gave up 9 bases and V 3 bases, and 13 bases lay outside the gene matches.

CDR3 in amino acids: CASSQEPLRAQYF. DNA of the CDR3: TGTGCCAGCAGCCAAGAGCCCCTGAGGGCCCAGTACTTC. The chain carries TRBV4-2 and TRBJ2-5; the D gene is possibly TRBD2 (5 bases). The CDR3 consists of 13 residues. V was pared by 0 bases and J by 9 bases, with 11 bases between. Germline V gene sequence: CDR1 LGHNA, CDR2 YNFKEQ.

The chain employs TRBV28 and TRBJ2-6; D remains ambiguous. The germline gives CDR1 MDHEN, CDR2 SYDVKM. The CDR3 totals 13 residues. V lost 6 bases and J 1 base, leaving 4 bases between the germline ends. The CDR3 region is CASSVSGANVLTF. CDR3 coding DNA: TGTGCCAGCAGCGTGTCTGGGGCCAACGTCCTGACTTTC.

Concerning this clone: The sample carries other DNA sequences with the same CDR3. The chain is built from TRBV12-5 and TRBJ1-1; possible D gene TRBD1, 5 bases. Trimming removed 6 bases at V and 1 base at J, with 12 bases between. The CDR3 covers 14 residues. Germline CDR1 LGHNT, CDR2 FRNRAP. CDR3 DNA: TGTGCTAGTGGCCTTGGGGGGGGGAACACTGAAGCTTTCTTT. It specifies CASGLGGGNTEAFF.

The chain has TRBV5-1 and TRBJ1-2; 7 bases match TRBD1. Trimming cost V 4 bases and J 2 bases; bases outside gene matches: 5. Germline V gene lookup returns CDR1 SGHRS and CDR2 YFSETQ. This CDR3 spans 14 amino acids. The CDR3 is CASSPEGQNYGYTF. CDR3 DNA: TGCGCCAGCAGCCCGGAGGGACAGAACTATGGCTACACCTTC. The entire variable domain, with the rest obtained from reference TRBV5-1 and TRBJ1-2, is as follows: KAGVTQTPRYLIKTRGQQVTLSCSPISGHRSVSWYQQTPGQGLQFLFEYFSETQRNKGNFPGRFSGRQFSNSRSEMNVSTLELGDSALYLCASSPEGQNYGYTFGSGTRLTVV.

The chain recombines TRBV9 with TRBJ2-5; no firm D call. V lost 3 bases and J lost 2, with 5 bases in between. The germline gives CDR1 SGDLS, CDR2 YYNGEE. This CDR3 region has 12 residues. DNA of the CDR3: TGTGCCAGCAGCGCCAATCAAGAGACCCAGTACTTC. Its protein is CASSANQETQYF.

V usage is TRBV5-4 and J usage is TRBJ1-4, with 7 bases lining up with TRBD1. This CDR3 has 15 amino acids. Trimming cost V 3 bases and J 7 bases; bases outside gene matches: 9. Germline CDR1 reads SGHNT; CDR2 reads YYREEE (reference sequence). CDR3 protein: CASSSFPGQLEKLFF. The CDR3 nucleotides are TGTGCCAGCAGCTCCTTCCCGGGACAGCTTGAAAAACTGTTTTTT.

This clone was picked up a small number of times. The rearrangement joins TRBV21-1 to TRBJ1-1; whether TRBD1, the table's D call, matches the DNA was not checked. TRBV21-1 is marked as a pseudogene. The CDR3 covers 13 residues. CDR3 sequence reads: CACAGTGGTEAFF. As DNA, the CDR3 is TGTGCCTGCGCCGGGACAGGGGGCACTGAAGCTTTCTTT.

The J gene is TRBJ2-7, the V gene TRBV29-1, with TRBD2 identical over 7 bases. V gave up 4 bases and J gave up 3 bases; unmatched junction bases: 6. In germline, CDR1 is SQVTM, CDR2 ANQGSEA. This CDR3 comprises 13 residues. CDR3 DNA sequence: TGCAGCGTTGCGGGGGGTGTGAACTACGAGCAGTACTTC. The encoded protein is CSVAGGVNYEQYF.

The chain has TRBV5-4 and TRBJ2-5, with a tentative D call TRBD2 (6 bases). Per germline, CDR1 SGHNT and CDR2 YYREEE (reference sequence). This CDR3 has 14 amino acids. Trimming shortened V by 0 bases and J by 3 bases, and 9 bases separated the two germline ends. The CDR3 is CASSLEWREETQYF. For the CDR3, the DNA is TGTGCCAGCAGCTTGGAGTGGAGGGAAGAGACCCAGTACTTC.

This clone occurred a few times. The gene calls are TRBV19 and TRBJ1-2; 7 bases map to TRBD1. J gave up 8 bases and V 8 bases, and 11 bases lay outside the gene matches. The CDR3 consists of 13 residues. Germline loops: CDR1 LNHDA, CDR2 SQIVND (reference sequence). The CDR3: CASAPFGGQGYTF. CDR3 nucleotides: TGTGCCAGTGCTCCCTTTGGGGGACAGGGCTACACCTTC. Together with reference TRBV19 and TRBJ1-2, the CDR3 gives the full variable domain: DGGITQSPKYLFRKEGQNVTLSCEQNLNHDAMYWYRQDPGQGLRLIYYSQIVNDFQKGDIAEGYSVSREKKESFPLTVTSAQKNPTAFYLCASAPFGGQGYTFGSGTRLTVV.

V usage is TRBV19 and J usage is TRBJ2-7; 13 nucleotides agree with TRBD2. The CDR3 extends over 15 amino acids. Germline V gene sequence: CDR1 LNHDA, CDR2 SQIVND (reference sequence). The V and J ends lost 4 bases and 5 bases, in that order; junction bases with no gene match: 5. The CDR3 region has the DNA TGTGCCAGTAGTAAGACTAGCGGGAGGCCCCACGAGCAGTACTTC. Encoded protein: CASSKTSGRPHEQYF.

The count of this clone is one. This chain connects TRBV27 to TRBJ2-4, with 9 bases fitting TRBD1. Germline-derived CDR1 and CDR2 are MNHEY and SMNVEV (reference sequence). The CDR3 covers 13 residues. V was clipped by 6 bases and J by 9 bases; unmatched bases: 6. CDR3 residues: CASSWDRVGIQYF. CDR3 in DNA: TGTGCCAGCAGCTGGGACAGGGTTGGCATTCAGTACTTC.

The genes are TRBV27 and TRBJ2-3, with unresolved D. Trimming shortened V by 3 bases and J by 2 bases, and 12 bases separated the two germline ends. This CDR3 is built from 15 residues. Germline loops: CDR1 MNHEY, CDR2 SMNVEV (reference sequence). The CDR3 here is CASSLQAQPTDTQYF. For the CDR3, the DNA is TGTGCCAGCAGTTTGCAGGCTCAACCCACAGATACGCAGTATTTT.

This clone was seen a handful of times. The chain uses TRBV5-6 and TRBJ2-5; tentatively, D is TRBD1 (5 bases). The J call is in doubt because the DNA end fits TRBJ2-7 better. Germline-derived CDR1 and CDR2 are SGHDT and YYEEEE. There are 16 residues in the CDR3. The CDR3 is CASSPDGSRVSYEQYF. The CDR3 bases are TGTGCCAGCAGCCCTGACGGATCCAGGGTTTCATACGAGCAGTACTTC.

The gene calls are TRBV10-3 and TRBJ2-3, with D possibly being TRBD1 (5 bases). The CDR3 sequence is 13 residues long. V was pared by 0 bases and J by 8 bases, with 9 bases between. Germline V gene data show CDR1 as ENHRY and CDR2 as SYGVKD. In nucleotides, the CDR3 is TGTGCCATCAGTGAGTCGAGTAGGGGTACGCAGTATTTT. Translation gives CAISESSRGTQYF.